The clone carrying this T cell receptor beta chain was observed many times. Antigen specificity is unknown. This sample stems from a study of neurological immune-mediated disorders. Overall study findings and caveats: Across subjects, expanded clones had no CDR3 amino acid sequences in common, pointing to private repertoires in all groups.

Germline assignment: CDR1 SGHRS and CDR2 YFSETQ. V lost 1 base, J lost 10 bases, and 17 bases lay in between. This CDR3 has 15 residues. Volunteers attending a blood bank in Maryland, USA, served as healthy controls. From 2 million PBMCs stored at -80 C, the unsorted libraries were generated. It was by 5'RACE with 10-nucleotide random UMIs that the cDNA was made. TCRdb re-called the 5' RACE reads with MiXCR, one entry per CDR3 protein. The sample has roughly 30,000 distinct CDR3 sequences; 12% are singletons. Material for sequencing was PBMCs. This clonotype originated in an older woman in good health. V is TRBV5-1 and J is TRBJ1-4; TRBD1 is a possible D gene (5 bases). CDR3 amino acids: CASSLSYGTPTKLFF. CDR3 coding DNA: TGCGCCAGCAGCTTGAGTTATGGGACTCCCACAAAACTGTTTTTT.